This entry features one TCR beta chain sequence. Trimming removed 6 bases from V and 5 bases from J; junction bases left unmatched: 11. The CDR3 has 17 residues. Germline V gene lookup returns CDR1 KGHDR and CDR2 SFDVKD. The data were obtained in a study of blood T cell repertoires in COVID-19. Data came from immunoSEQ multiplex PCR; TCRdb stores just in-frame clones and leaves some out. The profile shows 200,000 to 250,000 clones, around 82% of them singletons. The clonotype was recovered from a woman older than 75 with acute or convalescent COVID-19. Sequenced input: peripheral blood. The J gene is TRBJ2-3, the V gene TRBV24-1, with 12 bases lining up with TRBD2. The CDR3 bases are TGTGCCACCAGTAGCCCGGCTAGCGGGGGGGCAGGAGATACGCAGTATTTT. Amino acid sequence: CATSSPASGGAGDTQYF.